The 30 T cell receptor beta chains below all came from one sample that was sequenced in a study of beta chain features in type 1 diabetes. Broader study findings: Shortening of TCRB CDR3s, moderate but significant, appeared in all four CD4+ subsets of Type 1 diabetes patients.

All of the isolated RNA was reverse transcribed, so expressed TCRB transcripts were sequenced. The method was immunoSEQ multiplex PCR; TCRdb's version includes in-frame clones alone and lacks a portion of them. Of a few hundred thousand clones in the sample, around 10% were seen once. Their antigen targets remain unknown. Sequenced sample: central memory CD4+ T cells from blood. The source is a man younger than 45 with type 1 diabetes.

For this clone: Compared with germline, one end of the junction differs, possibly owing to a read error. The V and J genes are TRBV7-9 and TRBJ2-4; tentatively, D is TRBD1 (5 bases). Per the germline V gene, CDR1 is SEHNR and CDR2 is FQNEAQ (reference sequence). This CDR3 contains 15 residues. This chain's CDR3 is CASSLQVLAKNIQYF. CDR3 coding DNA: TGCGCCAGCAGCCTACAGGTGCTAGCCAAAAACATTCAGTACTTC.

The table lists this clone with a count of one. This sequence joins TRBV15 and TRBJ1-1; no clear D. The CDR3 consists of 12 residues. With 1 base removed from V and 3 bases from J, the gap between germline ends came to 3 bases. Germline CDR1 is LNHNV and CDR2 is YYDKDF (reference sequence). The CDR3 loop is CATSRADTEAFF. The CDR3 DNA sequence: TGTGCCACCAGCAGAGCCGACACTGAAGCTTTCTTT.

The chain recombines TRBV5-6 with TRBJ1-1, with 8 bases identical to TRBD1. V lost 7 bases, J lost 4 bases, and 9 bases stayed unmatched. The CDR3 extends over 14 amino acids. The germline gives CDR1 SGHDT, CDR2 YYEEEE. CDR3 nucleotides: TGTGCCAGCGGAGCAGGGGGCTTAGGCACTGAAGCTTTCTTT. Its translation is CASGAGGLGTEAFF.

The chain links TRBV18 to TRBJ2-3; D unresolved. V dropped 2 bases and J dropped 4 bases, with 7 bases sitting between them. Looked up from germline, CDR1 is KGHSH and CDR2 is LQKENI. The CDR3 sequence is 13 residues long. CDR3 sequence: CASSPVVSDTQYF. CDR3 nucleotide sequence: TGTGCCAGCTCACCAGTTGTATCAGATACGCAGTATTTT. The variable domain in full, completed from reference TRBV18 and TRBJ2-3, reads NAGVMQNPRHLVRRRGQEARLRCSPMKGHSHVYWYRQLPEEGLKFMVYLQKENIIDESGMPKERFSAEFPKEGPSILRIQQVVRGDSAAYFCASSPVVSDTQYFGPGTRLTVL.

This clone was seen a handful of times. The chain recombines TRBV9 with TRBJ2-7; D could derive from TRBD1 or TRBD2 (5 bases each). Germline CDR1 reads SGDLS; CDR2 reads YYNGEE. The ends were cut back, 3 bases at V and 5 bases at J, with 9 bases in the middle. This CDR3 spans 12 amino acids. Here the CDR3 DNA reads TGTGCCAGCAGCGCGGGGCGGGACGAGCAGTACTTC. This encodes CASSAGRDEQYF.

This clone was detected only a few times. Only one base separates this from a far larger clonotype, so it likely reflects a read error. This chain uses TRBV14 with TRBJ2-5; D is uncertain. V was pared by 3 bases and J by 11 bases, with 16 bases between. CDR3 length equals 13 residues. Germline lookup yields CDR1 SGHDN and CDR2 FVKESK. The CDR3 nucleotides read TGTGCCAGCAGCCAGGATCTTGGTACGGAGCAGTACTTC. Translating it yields CASSQDLGTEQYF.

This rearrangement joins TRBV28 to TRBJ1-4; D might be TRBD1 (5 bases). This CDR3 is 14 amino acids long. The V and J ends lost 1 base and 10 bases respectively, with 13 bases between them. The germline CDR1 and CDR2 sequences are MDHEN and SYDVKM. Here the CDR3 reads CASSLSGKGVKLFF. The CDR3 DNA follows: TGTGCCAGCAGTTTATCCGGGAAAGGGGTAAAACTGTTTTTT.

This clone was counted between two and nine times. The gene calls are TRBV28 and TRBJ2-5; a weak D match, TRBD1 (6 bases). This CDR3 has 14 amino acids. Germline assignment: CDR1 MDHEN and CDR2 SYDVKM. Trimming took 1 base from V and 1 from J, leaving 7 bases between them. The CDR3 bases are TGTGCCAGCAGTTTATTGGACAGCCAAGAGACCCAGTACTTC. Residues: CASSLLDSQETQYF.

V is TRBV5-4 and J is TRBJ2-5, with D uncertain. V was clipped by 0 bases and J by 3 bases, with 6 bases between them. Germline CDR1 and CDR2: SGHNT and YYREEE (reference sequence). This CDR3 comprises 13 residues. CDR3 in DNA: TGTGCCAGCAGCTTGGGGCAGAAAGAGACCCAGTACTTC. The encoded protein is CASSLGQKETQYF.

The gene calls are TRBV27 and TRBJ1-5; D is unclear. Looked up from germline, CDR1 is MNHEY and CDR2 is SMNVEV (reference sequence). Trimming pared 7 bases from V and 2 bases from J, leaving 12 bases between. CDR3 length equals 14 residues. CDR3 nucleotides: TGTGCCAGCAAAAACAGTGGGGGCAATCAGCCCCAGCATTTT. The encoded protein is CASKNSGGNQPQHF.

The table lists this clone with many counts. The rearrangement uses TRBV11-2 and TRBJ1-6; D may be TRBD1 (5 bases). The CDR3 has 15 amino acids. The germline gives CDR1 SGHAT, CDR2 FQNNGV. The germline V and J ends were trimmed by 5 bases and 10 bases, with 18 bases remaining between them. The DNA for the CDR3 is TGTGCCAGCAGCCCGAGGCACAGGACCACATCACCCCTCCACTTT. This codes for CASSPRHRTTSPLHF.

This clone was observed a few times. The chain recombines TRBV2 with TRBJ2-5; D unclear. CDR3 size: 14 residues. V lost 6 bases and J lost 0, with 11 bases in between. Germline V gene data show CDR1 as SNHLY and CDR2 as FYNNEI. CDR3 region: CASSLEWYQETQYF. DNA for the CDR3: TGTGCCAGCAGCTTAGAATGGTACCAAGAGACCCAGTACTTC.

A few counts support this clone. The CDR3 nucleotides read TGTGCCAGCAGTTACGACGCTAGACCCACAGATACGCAGTATTTT. This translates into CASSYDARPTDTQYF. The gene calls are TRBV6-6 and TRBJ2-3; D is uncertain. CDR1 is MNHNY, CDR2 SVGAGI, per germline (reference sequence). The CDR3 has 15 amino acids. V shed 2 bases and J shed 2 bases, with 11 bases lying between them.

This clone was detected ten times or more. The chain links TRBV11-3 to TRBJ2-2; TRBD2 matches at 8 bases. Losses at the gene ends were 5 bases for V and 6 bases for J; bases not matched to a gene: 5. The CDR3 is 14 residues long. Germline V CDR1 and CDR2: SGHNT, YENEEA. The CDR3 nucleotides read TGTGCCAGCAGCGTCCTAGCGGGCGCCGGGGAGCTGTTTTTT. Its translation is CASSVLAGAGELFF.

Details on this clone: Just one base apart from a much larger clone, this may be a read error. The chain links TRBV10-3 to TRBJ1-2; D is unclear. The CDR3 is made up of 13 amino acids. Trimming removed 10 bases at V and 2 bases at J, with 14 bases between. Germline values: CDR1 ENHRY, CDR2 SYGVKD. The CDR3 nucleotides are TGTGCCAGCAGCTTCGACGGGAACTATGGCTACACCTTC. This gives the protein CASSFDGNYGYTF.

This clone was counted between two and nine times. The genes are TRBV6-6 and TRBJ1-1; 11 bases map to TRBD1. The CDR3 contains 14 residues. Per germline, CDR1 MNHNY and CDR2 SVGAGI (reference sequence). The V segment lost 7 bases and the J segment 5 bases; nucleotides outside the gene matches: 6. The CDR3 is CASTLGTGGTEAFF. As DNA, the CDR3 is TGTGCCAGCACCCTTGGGACAGGGGGAACTGAAGCTTTCTTT.

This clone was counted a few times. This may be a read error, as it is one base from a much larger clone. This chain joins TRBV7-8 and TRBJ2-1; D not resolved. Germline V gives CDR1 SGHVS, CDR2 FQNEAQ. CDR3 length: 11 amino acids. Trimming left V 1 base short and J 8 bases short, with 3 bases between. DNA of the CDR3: TGTGCCAGCAGCTTAGGGGATGAGCAGTTCTTC. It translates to CASSLGDEQFF.

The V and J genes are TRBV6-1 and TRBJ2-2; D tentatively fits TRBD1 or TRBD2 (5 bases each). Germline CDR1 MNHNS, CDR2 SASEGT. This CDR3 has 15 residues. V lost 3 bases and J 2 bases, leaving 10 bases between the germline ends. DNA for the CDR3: TGTGCCAGCAGTGACGGGACGTTAAACACCGGGGAGCTGTTTTTT. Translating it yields CASSDGTLNTGELFF.

The CDR3 loop reads CASSSDTGGENIQYF. For the CDR3, the DNA is TGTGCCAGCAGCTCAGATACCGGAGGGGAAAACATTCAGTACTTC. The J gene is TRBJ2-4, the V gene TRBV7-2, with a tentative D call TRBD2 (6 bases). The V and J ends lost 4 bases and 5 bases respectively, with 15 bases between them. Germline CDR1 SGHTA, CDR2 FQGNSA. This CDR3 has 15 amino acids.

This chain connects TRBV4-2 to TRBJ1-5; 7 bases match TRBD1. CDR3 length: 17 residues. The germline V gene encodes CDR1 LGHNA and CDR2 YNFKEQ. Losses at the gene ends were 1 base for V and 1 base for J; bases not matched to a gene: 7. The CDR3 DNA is TGTGCCAGCAGCCAAGGACACAGGGGCCCGAGCAATCAGCCCCAGCATTTT. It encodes CASSQGHRGPSNQPQHF.

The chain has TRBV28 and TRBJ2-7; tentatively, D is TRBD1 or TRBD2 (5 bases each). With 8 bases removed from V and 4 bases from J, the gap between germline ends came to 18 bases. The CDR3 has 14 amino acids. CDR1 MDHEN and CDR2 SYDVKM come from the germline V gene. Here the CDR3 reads CASRPGTARYEQYF. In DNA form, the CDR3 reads TGTGCCAGCCGCCCCGGGACCGCACGATACGAGCAGTACTTC.

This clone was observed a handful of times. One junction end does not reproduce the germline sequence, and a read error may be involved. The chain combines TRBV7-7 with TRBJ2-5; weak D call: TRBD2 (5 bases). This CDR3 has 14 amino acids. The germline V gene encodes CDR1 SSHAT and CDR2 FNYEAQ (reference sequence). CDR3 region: CASSLASQMETQYF. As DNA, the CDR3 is TGTGCTAGCAGCTTAGCGTCACAGATGGAGACCCAGTACTTC.

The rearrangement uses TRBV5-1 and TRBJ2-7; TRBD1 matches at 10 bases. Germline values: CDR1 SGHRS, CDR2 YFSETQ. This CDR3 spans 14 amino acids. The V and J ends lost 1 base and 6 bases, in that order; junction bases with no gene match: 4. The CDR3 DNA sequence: TGCGCCAGCAGCTTGCCGGACAGGGGGACCGAGCAGTACTTC. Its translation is CASSLPDRGTEQYF.

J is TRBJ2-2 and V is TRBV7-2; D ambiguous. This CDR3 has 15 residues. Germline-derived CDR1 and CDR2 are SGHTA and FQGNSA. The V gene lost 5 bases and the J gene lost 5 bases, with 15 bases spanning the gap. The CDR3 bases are TGTGCCAGCAGCCTCCTGAAGACGCTAACCGGGGAGCTGTTTTTT. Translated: CASSLLKTLTGELFF.

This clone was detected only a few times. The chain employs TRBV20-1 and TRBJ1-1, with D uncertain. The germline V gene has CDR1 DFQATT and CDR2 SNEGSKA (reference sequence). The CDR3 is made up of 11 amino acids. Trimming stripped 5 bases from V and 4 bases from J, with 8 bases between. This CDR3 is CSARSSTEAFF. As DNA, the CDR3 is TGCAGTGCTCGAAGTAGCACTGAAGCTTTCTTT.

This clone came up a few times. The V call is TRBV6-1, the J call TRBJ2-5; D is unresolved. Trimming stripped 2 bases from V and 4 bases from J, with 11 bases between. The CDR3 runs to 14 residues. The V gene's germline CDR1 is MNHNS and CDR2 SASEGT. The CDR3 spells CASSESNLRETQYF. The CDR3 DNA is TGTGCCAGCAGTGAATCCAATCTTCGAGAGACCCAGTACTTC.

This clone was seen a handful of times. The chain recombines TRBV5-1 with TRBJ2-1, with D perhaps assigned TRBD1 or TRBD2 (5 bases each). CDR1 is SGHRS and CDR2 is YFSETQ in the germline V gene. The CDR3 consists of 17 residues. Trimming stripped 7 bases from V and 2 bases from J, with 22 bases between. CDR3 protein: CASARDGTILTYNEQFF. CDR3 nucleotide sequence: TGCGCCAGCGCCCGGGACGGAACTATCCTCACCTACAATGAGCAGTTCTTC. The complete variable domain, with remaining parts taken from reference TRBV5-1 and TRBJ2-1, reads KAGVTQTPRYLIKTRGQQVTLSCSPISGHRSVSWYQQTPGQGLQFLFEYFSETQRNKGNFPGRFSGRQFSNSRSEMNVSTLELGDSALYLCASARDGTILTYNEQFFGPGTRLTVL.

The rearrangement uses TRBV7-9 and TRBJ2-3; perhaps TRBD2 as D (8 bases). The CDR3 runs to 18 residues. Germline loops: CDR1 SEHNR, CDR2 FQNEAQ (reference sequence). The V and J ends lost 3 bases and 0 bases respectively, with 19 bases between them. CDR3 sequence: CASSFGGDSATSTDTQYF. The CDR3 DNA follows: TGTGCCAGCAGCTTCGGGGGGGACAGCGCAACTAGCACAGATACGCAGTATTTT.

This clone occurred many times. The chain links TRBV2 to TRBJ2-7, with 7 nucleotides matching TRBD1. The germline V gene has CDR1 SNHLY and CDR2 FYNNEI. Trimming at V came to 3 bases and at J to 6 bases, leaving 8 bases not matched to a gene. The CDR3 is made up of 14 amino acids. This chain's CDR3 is CASSETPGQSEQYF. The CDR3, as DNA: TGTGCCAGCAGTGAGACGCCGGGACAGTCCGAGCAGTACTTC. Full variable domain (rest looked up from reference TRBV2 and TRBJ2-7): EPEVTQTPSHQVTQMGQEVILRCVPISNHLYFYWYRQILGQKVEFLVSFYNNEISEKSEIFDDQFSVERPDGSNFTLKIRSTKLEDSAMYFCASSETPGQSEQYFGPGTRLTVT.

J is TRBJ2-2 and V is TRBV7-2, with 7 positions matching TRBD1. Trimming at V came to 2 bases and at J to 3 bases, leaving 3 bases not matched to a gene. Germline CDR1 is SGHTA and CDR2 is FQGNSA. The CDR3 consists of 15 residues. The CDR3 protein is CASSLQGDHTGELFF. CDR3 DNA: TGTGCCAGCAGCTTACAGGGGGATCACACCGGGGAGCTGTTTTTT.